This TCR beta chain emerged from a study of early T cells in non-severe SARS-CoV-2 infection (dated by TCRdb to the early 2020s). About the investigation overall: Because TCR sequencing relied on bulk RNA taken from unsorted whole blood, pairing of alpha and beta chains was not possible.

In the case of this clonotype: Its specific antigen is unknown. It has no much larger one-base neighbor in the sample; base qualities were not kept.

Deletion took 8 bases off V and 6 bases off J, with a span of 15 bases between the germline ends. From cysteine to phenylalanine, the CDR3 is 13 amino acids long. The entry retains the CDR3 DNA only, 39 bases that are in frame from base 1. The germline V gene yields SGHTA for CDR1 and FQGNSA for CDR2. What the authors observed across the whole study: VDJdb matching was skewed toward anti-spike CD8 responses and likely underestimated virus-specific expansions by missing private and CD4 specificities.

Set within a cohort of healthcare workers in London, UK, this nested case-control study involved weekly PCR testing of nasopharyngeal swabs along with blood sampling. Healthcare workers were enrolled in the week of the UK lockdown, from 23 to 31 March 2020, and were followed every week for up to 16 weeks. Receptor amplification or capture employed 5' RACE. The sample was run on a NextSeq 500. Unique molecular identifiers were attached to individual cDNA molecules in the TCR library protocol so that sequencing error and PCR bias could be corrected. TCR alpha and beta chains were both sequenced, and the abundances of alpha and beta sequences in each sample were closely correlated with each other. The study's processing was this. V gene, J gene and CDR3 annotation of TCR sequences was performed with Decombinator V4. Expanded TCRs were defined as changing significantly between any two time points under a Poisson model with p below 0.0001. Abundances of TCRs were expressed as counts per million after normalisation to the total number of TCRs sequenced in each sample. MAIT TCRs were defined by TRAV1-2 paired with TRAJ12, TRAJ20 or TRAJ33, and iNKT TCRs by TRAV10 paired with TRAJ18. A search of VDJdb, accessed on 1 November 2021, was run for TCRs annotated to CMV, EBV and SARS-CoV-2, with TCRs annotated for multiple antigens excluded. TCRdb cleaned the public reads at Q25 with fastp, built clones with MiXCR and kept in-frame beta chains. Each CDR3 protein appears once, grouped with its most common genes and DNA. The V and J calls follow TCRdb's processing rather than the paper's. The sample records around 94,000 distinct CDR3 sequences, about 12% of which are singletons. Of the sample, 6% to 7% falls within the top ten clones.

The sequence came from an adult who was a healthcare worker with PCR-confirmed SARS-CoV-2 infection or an uninfected control (not recorded which). The chain was built from TRBV7-2 and TRBJ2-3; the D gene identity is not certain. Input material: whole blood. Here is the DNA: TGTGCCAGCGGTGGTGGGGTGGTTGATACGCAGTATTTT. Translation gives CASGGGVVDTQYF.